This TCR beta chain was recovered during a study of T cell changes during pregnancy in multiple sclerosis. Some clones are missing from TCRdb's copy, which holds only in-frame ones; the method was immunoSEQ multiplex PCR. The sample yields more than 30,000 clones, around nine tenths seen once. The V gene's germline CDR1 is SGHRS and CDR2 YFSETQ. The CDR3 loop spans 19 amino acids. The junction had 12 bases not matched to a gene; V was cut back by 2 bases and J by 2 bases. V usage is TRBV5-1 and J usage is TRBJ2-7; 14 nucleotides line up with TRBD2. Sample: CD8+ T cells from peripheral blood mononuclear cells, taken in the second trimester of pregnancy. The clonotype comes from a female donor with multiple sclerosis, enrolled in a pregnancy study. The CDR3, as DNA: TGCGCCAGCAGCTTCGAAGGGGGACTAGCGGGAGTCGGCCCCTACGAGCAGTACTTC. Protein product: CASSFEGGLAGVGPYEQYF.